One TCR beta chain is described in this entry. Its specificity is not known. These data belong to a study of OX40 agonist ivuxolimab in advanced cancers. Study-level information: Every 2 weeks, ivuxolimab was infused into the patients intravenously at between 0.01 and 10 mg/kg. Among those enrolled, mean age was about 63 years (range roughly 20 to 85) and about 79% were male.

TCRdb's table, derived via immunoSEQ multiplex PCR, lists solely in-frame clones and lacks some. Of roughly 48,000 clones in the sample, roughly 82% were seen once. This CDR3 is 15 amino acids long. Between the trimmed V and J ends, which lost 4 bases and 4 bases, there was a span of 14 bases. Germline CDR1 reads MDHEN; CDR2 reads SYDVKM. Study-wide results and caveats: Expanded clones tended on average to be more numerous among CD8+ T cells than CD4+. Expanded peripheral T cell antigen specificity was not determined.

The source was CD4+ or CD8+ T cells sorted from blood, collected in a trial of the OX40 agonist ivuxolimab. The chain uses TRBV28 and TRBJ2-1, with D tentatively TRBD1 (6 bases). The sequence came from an adult with an advanced solid tumor such as melanoma, head and neck, liver or kidney cancer. This CDR3 is CASSSSNRVYNEQFF. In DNA form, the CDR3 reads TGTGCCAGCAGTTCATCTAACAGGGTTTACAATGAGCAGTTCTTC.